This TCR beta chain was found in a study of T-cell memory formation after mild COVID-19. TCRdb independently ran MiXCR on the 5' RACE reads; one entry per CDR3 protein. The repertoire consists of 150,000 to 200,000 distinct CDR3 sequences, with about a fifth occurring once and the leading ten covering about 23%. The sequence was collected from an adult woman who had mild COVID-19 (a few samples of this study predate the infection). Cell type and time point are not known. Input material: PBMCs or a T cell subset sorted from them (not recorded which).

As DNA, the CDR3 is TGTGCCAGCAGCCAGGCGGGACAGAACACTGAAGCTTTCTTT. Translating gives CASSQAGQNTEAFF. The rearrangement links TRBV4-2 to TRBJ1-1, with D possibly matching TRBD1 (6 bases). Germline CDR1 reads LGHNA; CDR2 reads YNFKEQ. This CDR3 spans 14 amino acids. The V gene lost 3 bases and the J gene lost 1 base, with 9 bases spanning the gap.